Presented here are 5 T cell receptor beta chains from one specimen sequenced in a study of OX40 agonist ivuxolimab in advanced cancers. Libraries were constructed by the immunoSEQ multiplex PCR assay. Here the immuneACCESS table is served through TCRdb, limited to in-frame sequences with V and J called. Missing clones are a known gap in these copies; in checked studies unresolved V genes cover under half, and the rest lacks a known reason. The sample data list 65,000 to 90,000 clones, and roughly nine tenths of these were observed just once. The top ten constitute around 7.3% of the sample. Sequenced here: CD4+ or CD8+ T cells sorted from blood, sampled in a trial of the OX40 agonist ivuxolimab. These receptors came from an adult with an advanced solid tumor such as melanoma, head and neck, liver or kidney cancer.

The chain employs TRBV10-3 and TRBJ2-7; D gene uncertain. The CDR3 totals 11 residues. Trimming left V 11 bases short and J 1 base short, with 9 bases between. Germline values: CDR1 ENHRY, CDR2 SYGVKD. CDR3 amino acids: CAAGNSYEQYF. CDR3 coding DNA: TGTGCCGCCGGTAATTCCTACGAGCAGTACTTC.

The J gene is TRBJ1-1, the V gene TRBV7-9, with D possibly matching TRBD1 (5 bases). V was pared by 5 bases and J by 5 bases, with 27 bases between. Looked up from germline, CDR1 is SEHNR and CDR2 is FQNEAQ (reference sequence). This CDR3 has 18 residues. CDR3 DNA sequence: TGTGCCAGCAGCCTCACCGGGATCCAGGGTCCCAAGGGGACTGAAGCTTTCTTT. The encoded protein is CASSLTGIQGPKGTEAFF.

The chain recombines TRBV27 with TRBJ2-7; D unclear. Germline CDR1 and CDR2: MNHEY and SMNVEV (reference sequence). Trimming took off 3 bases at V and 0 bases at J, with 6 bases between the two ends. This CDR3 comprises 13 residues. CDR3 nucleotide sequence: TGTGCCAGCAGTTTGGGTTACTCCTACGAGCAGTACTTC. It codes for CASSLGYSYEQYF.

The chain is built from TRBV13 and TRBJ1-6; a possible D gene is TRBD1 (5 bases). The CDR3 runs 15 residues. Germline V CDR1 and CDR2: PRHDT, FYEKMQ (reference sequence). Trimming removed 6 bases from V and 2 bases from J, with 11 bases in between. The CDR3 DNA sequence: TGTGCCAGCAGTTTGGGGGGGACCTATAATTCACCCCTCCACTTT. Its protein product is CASSLGGTYNSPLHF.

V and J are TRBV6-5 and TRBJ1-2; 8 nucleotides line up with TRBD1. The CDR3 contains 14 residues. V shed 2 bases and J 3 bases; nucleotides not matched to a gene: 2. Germline V lookup: CDR1 MNHEY, CDR2 SVGAGI. The DNA for the CDR3 is TGTGCCAGCAGTTACGGACAGGGAGACTATGGCTACACCTTC. As protein: CASSYGQGDYGYTF.